These T cell receptor beta chains were read from a single sample in a study of radiation and T cells in renal cell carcinoma. The table came from immunoSEQ multiplex PCR; TCRdb's copy has only in-frame clones and leaves some out. There are approximately 92,000 clones in the sample; 85% occur only once, and approximately 9.6% lies in the top ten. Sequencing was performed on blood, taken from a patient whose treatment included radiotherapy and nephrectomy. These TCRs come from a man between 45 and 60 years old with renal cell carcinoma. Each CDR3 is given with its conserved first and last residue. Each record gives: CDR3 protein, CDR3 DNA, clone size, V gene, J gene, D gene. The D gene is left open where the match is weak. The listing skips clone size in some rows; elsewhere it reads once, few, many or a size class.

CASSVGHGNEKLFF	TGTGCCAGCAGCGTAGGACACGGTAATGAAAAACTGTTTTTT	-	TRBV9	TRBJ1-4	-
CASSRDGGRETQYF	TGTGCCAGCAGCCGTGACGGGGGGAGGGAGACCCAGTACTTC	once	TRBV11-2	TRBJ2-5	TRBD2
CASSLLAGGKSEQYF	TGTGCCAGCAGTTTATTAGCGGGTGGGAAGAGCGAGCAGTACTTC	once	TRBV28	TRBJ2-7	TRBD2
CASSDSGGAGNYGYTF	TGTGCCAGCAGTGACTCTGGAGGGGCGGGTAACTATGGCTACACCTTC	-	TRBV6-4	TRBJ1-2	-
CASSLASGALRVSGYTF	TGTGCCAGCAGCTTAGCTTCTGGGGCCCTTAGAGTGAGTGGCTACACCTTC	-	TRBV7-2	TRBJ1-2	-
CASSLPGRYNEQFF	TGTGCCAGTAGTCTTCCAGGCCGGTACAATGAGCAGTTCTTC	many	TRBV19	TRBJ2-1	-
CASSGRGTVYGYTF	TGTGCCAGCAGCGGGAGAGGAACGGTCTATGGCTACACCTTC	-	TRBV9	TRBJ1-2	-
CASSPSGSSLYEQYF	TGTGCCAGCAGCCCTAGCGGGAGTAGCCTGTACGAGCAGTACTTC	-	TRBV7-9	TRBJ2-7	TRBD2
CASSLEGWASGNRGSGANVLTF	TGTGCCAGCAGCTTAGAGGGTTGGGCTAGCGGGAACAGGGGCTCTGGGGCCAACGTCCTGACTTTC	-	TRBV7-6	TRBJ2-6	TRBD2
CASSLAGTQETQYF	TGCGCCAGCAGCTTGGCGGGGACCCAAGAGACCCAGTACTTC	-	TRBV5-1	TRBJ2-5	-
CASSGPYEQYF	TGTGCCAGCAGTGGACCCTACGAGCAGTACTTC	-	TRBV6-5	TRBJ2-7	-
CASRTGGSGNTIYF	TGTGCCAGCAGGACAGGGGGATCAGGAAACACCATATATTTT	-	TRBV6-1	TRBJ1-3	TRBD1
CASSDSGDSYEQYF	TGTGCCAGCAGCGACAGCGGGGACTCCTACGAGCAGTACTTC	-	TRBV21-1	TRBJ2-7	-
CASSPRTSRYTYEQYF	TGTGCCAGCAGCCCTAGAACGTCAAGGTACACCTACGAGCAGTACTTC	-	TRBV28	TRBJ2-7	-
CASSENWGTEAFF	TGTGCCAGCAGTGAGAACTGGGGCACTGAAGCTTTCTTT	-	TRBV2	TRBJ1-1	-
CSVTYSSLNTGELFF	TGCAGCGTCACGTACAGCAGTCTAAACACCGGGGAGCTGTTTTTT	-	TRBV29-1	TRBJ2-2	-
CASSIIIGSGFYEQYF	TGTGCCAGTAGTATAATCATCGGTTCAGGTTTCTACGAGCAGTACTTC	-	TRBV19	TRBJ2-7	-
CASSATGGPGYGYTF	TGTGCCAGCAGTGCCACAGGGGGCCCAGGCTATGGCTACACCTTC	once	TRBV6-1	TRBJ1-2	TRBD1
CASSTRTGRGGYTF	TGTGCCAGCAGCACTAGGACCGGACGGGGTGGCTACACCTTC	once	TRBV9	TRBJ1-2	-
CASTTPQGLNQPQHF	TGTGCCAGCACCACCCCGCAGGGCCTCAATCAGCCCCAGCATTTT	-	TRBV28	TRBJ1-5	-
CASSPGTIQLYEQYF	TGTGCCAGCTCACCAGGGACTATCCAACTCTACGAGCAGTACTTC	-	TRBV18	TRBJ2-7	TRBD2
CSGGGGPDTEAFF	TGCAGCGGTGGGGGAGGGCCGGACACTGAAGCTTTCTTT	-	TRBV29-1	TRBJ1-1	-
CASSLRGGNDKSYNEQFF	TGTGCCAGCAGCCTTAGGGGCGGGAACGATAAATCCTACAATGAGCAGTTCTTC	-	TRBV7-9	TRBJ2-1	-
CASSLADGNTIYF	TGTGCCAGCAGCTTAGCGGATGGAAACACCATATATTTT	few	TRBV7-2	TRBJ1-3	-
CASSLWGQGSNQPQHF	TGTGCCAGCAGTTTATGGGGACAGGGGAGCAATCAGCCCCAGCATTTT	few	TRBV27	TRBJ1-5	TRBD1
CASSLAVGGNYGYTF	TGTGCCAGCAGCTTGGCCGTGGGGGGAAACTATGGCTACACCTTC	once	TRBV5-4	TRBJ1-2	-
CASSLSSGSSYNEQFF	TGCGCCAGCAGCTTGTCAAGCGGGAGCTCCTACAATGAGCAGTTCTTC	-	TRBV5-1	TRBJ2-1	TRBD2
CASTETPVNYNEQFF	TGTGCCAGTACCGAGACACCCGTTAACTACAATGAGCAGTTCTTC	few	TRBV19	TRBJ2-1	-
CASSSQVGGQYF	TGTGCCAGCAGCTCCCAGGTGGGGGGGCAGTACTTC	-	TRBV28	TRBJ2-7	-
CASSLRPNTGELFF	TGTGCCAGCAGCTTAAGACCGAACACCGGGGAGCTGTTTTTT	-	TRBV7-3	TRBJ2-2	-
CASSTDEKTSGGPF	TGTGCCAGCAGTACCGACGAGAAGACTAGCGGGGGTCCCTTC	-	TRBV6-5	TRBJ2-7	TRBD2
CASSLRPGQGHEQFF	TGTGCCAGCAGCCTCCGACCGGGACAGGGGCATGAGCAGTTCTTC	-	TRBV4-2	TRBJ2-1	TRBD1
CASSLTGESYNEQFF	TGTGCCAGCAGCTTGACAGGGGAGTCCTACAATGAGCAGTTCTTC	-	TRBV11-3	TRBJ2-1	TRBD1
CASSESAWDGYTF	TGTGCCAGCAGTGAATCGGCCTGGGATGGCTACACCTTC	once	TRBV6-1	TRBJ1-2	-
CASSGERQSYGYTF	TGTGCCAGCAGTGGGGAGCGACAAAGCTATGGCTACACCTTC	-	TRBV2	TRBJ1-2	-
CASSYPWGPQHF	TGTGCCAGCAGTTACCCATGGGGGCCCCAGCATTTT	-	TRBV6-5	TRBJ1-5	-
CASRVDRGTEAFF	TGTGCCAGCCGCGTGGACAGGGGGACTGAAGCTTTCTTT	-	TRBV18	TRBJ1-1	TRBD1
CASSSRRALGGNTIYF	TGTGCCAGCTCGTCACGCCGGGCCCTGGGGGGAAACACCATATATTTT	-	TRBV18	TRBJ1-3	-
CASSTGTSKGIQYF	TGCGCCAGCAGTACCGGGACTAGCAAAGGGATCCAGTACTTC	once	TRBV10-1	TRBJ2-5	TRBD2
CASSLAQLNYGYTF	TGCGCCAGCAGCTTGGCACAGCTCAACTATGGCTACACCTTC	-	TRBV5-1	TRBJ1-2	-
CASSPDGNAEAFF	TGTGCCAGCTCACCTGACGGAAACGCTGAAGCTTTCTTT	-	TRBV18	TRBJ1-1	-
CASSRGVVGADTQYF	TGTGCCAGCTCACGGGGCGTGGTAGGGGCAGATACGCAGTATTTT	-	TRBV18	TRBJ2-3	-
CASSPGTEDQPQHF	TGCGCCAGCAGCCCCGGGACAGAGGATCAGCCCCAGCATTTT	-	TRBV5-1	TRBJ1-5	TRBD1
CAWTQGPYIWYGGYTF	TGTGCCTGGACGCAAGGACCTTATATCTGGTATGGTGGCTACACCTTC	-	TRBV30	TRBJ1-2	-
CASSRSSTGGSEAFF	TGCGCCAGCAGCCGGTCCTCAACAGGGGGCAGTGAAGCTTTCTTT	-	TRBV4-3	TRBJ1-1	TRBD1
CASSLESGGLEQYF	TGTGCCAGCAGCTTAGAGTCGGGGGGTCTTGAGCAGTACTTC	-	TRBV5-4	TRBJ2-7	TRBD2
CASSRLGTGELFF	TGCGCCAGCAGTCGACTCGGCACCGGGGAGCTGTTTTTT	-	TRBV5-1	TRBJ2-2	-
CASSLSRGTAYEQYF	TGTGCCAGCAGTTTATCGAGGGGGACAGCCTACGAGCAGTACTTC	-	TRBV27	TRBJ2-7	TRBD1
CASGREAFF	TGTGCCAGCGGGCGTGAAGCTTTCTTT	-	TRBV6-6	TRBJ1-1	-
CASSFSYEQYF	TGTGCCAGCAGCTTCTCCTACGAGCAGTACTTC	-	TRBV11-2	TRBJ2-7	-